This TCR beta chain was sequenced during a study of OX40 agonist ivuxolimab in advanced cancers. Looking at the study overall: At 0.01 to 10 mg/kg, ivuxolimab was administered intravenously to patients every 2 weeks. Partial responses were achieved by three patients: one hepatocellular carcinoma, two cutaneous melanoma. Overall study results and limits: Clonal expansion in partial responders at 0.1-3.0 mg/kg ranked among the lowest. Blood T cells, both CD4+ and CD8+, expanded clonally by week 6 at 0.1 to 3.0 mg/kg.

Libraries were prepared by immunoSEQ multiplex PCR; TCRdb keeps only in-frame clonotypes and omits some of them. The sample has 50,000 to 65,000 clones, 65% to 85% seen once; the top ten hold roughly 12%. Note on this clone: Its antigen is currently unknown.

CDR1 SQVTM and CDR2 ANQGSEA come from the germline V gene. CDR3 length equals 15 residues. The ends lost 1 base at V and 8 bases at J; junction bases unmatched: 11. The source was CD4+ or CD8+ T cells sorted from blood, collected in a trial of the OX40 agonist ivuxolimab. This TCR derives from an adult with an advanced solid tumor such as melanoma, head and neck, liver or kidney cancer. The chain is built from TRBV29-1 and TRBJ2-1; 7 bases are shared with TRBD1. The CDR3 here is CSVEGVGQSVDEQFF. CDR3 coding DNA: TGCAGCGTTGAAGGGGTGGGACAGAGCGTCGATGAGCAGTTCTTC.